One sample yielded the 13 T cell receptor beta chains listed below, sequenced in a study of T-cell memory formation after mild COVID-19. One entry per CDR3 protein, called by TCRdb with MiXCR from the 5' RACE reads. The sample includes a few hundred thousand distinct CDR3 sequences, approximately 15% of them seen just once. The sequencing input was PBMCs or a T cell subset sorted from them (not recorded which). These TCRs come from a man between 18 and 29 years old who had mild COVID-19 (a few samples of this study predate the infection). Cell type and time point are not known.

This clonotype showed up just a few times. The genes are TRBV27 and TRBJ2-1; 8 bases agree with TRBD1. CDR1 is MNHEY, CDR2 SMNVEV, per germline (reference sequence). The CDR3 consists of 16 residues. Trimming removed 5 bases from V and 4 bases from J; junction bases left unmatched: 10. In DNA, the CDR3 is TGTGCCAGCAGTGCGATCCAGGGGGCATCGTACAATGAGCAGTTCTTC. Translated: CASSAIQGASYNEQFF.

This clonotype was seen a few times. The chain is built from TRBV12-3 or TRBV12-4 and TRBJ2-6; D gene unclear. V lost 4 bases and J lost 2, with 9 bases in between. The CDR3 has 15 residues. CDR3 in DNA: TGTGCCAGCAGTTCCCTGCATGCTGGGGCCAACGTCCTGACTTTC. As protein: CASSSLHAGANVLTF.

The chain recombines TRBV11-2 with TRBJ2-1; D is unclear. The germline V and J ends were trimmed by 5 bases and 5 bases, with 28 bases remaining between them. Germline CDR1 and CDR2: SGHAT and FQNNGV. This CDR3 is built from 19 residues. The CDR3 nucleotides read TGTGCCAGCAGCCCGCCGACCCTGGGTTGGAATGGGGTGGACAATGAGCAGTTCTTC. As protein: CASSPPTLGWNGVDNEQFF.

This rearrangement joins TRBV12-3 or TRBV12-4 to TRBJ2-2; 9 bases align to TRBD1. The CDR3 has 15 amino acids. With V trimmed by 3 bases and J by 5 bases, 4 bases remained unmatched. Here the CDR3 reads CASSFKQGATGELFF. CDR3 coding DNA: TGTGCCAGCAGTTTCAAACAGGGGGCTACCGGGGAGCTGTTTTTT.

This rearrangement joins TRBV30 to TRBJ2-2, with D maybe TRBD2 (7 bases). Germline loops: CDR1 GTSNPN, CDR2 SVGIG (reference sequence). Deletions cut 0 bases from V and 6 bases from J, with 14 bases between. The CDR3 runs to 15 residues. CDR3 sequence (DNA): TGTGCCTGGAGTGTTTGGGGGGGGGCCGCCGGGGAGCTGTTTTTT. Protein product: CAWSVWGGAAGELFF.

This clonotype was detected a few times. V and J are TRBV24-1 and TRBJ1-2; tentatively, D is TRBD1 (5 bases). Trimming took 4 bases from V and 7 from J, leaving 12 bases between them. Germline V gene data show CDR1 as KGHDR and CDR2 as SFDVKD. The CDR3 is made up of 13 amino acids. The CDR3 DNA is TGTGCCACCAGTGACAAGGGGTTCAGTGGCTACACCTTC. Its translation is CATSDKGFSGYTF.

This clonotype has more than one count but fewer than ten. The rearrangement uses TRBV4-1 and TRBJ2-6; D may be TRBD1 or TRBD2 (5 bases each). The CDR3 is 20 amino acids. Germline CDR1 MGHRA, CDR2 YSYEKL. V was shortened by 1 base and J by 0 bases, with 19 bases between the two germline ends. CDR3 region: CASSQATAGMINSGANVLTF. In DNA form, the CDR3 reads TGCGCCAGCAGCCAAGCGACAGCCGGGATGATCAACTCTGGGGCCAACGTCCTGACTTTC.

CDR3 nucleotides: TGTGCCAGCAGCAGAGTGGATGGCACAGATACGCAGTATTTT. Protein product: CASSRVDGTDTQYF. The chain employs TRBV6-4 and TRBJ2-3; D call uncertain. Trimming pared 6 bases from V and 1 base from J, leaving 11 bases between. The CDR3 is 14 amino acids. Per the germline V gene, CDR1 is MRHNA and CDR2 is SNTAGT.

The rearrangement links TRBV29-1 to TRBJ2-3; TRBD2 is a possible D gene (6 bases). The V and J ends lost 4 bases and 2 bases respectively, with 16 bases between them. Per the germline V gene, CDR1 is SQVTM and CDR2 is ANQGSEA. CDR3 length equals 15 residues. The CDR3 sequence is CSVVRDLVDTDTQYF. The CDR3 DNA follows: TGCAGCGTTGTGCGGGACTTGGTGGACACAGATACGCAGTATTTT.

This clonotype was detected only a few times. V gene TRBV6-5 combines with J gene TRBJ2-1, with 8 nucleotides matching TRBD2. CDR3 length equals 13 residues. V lost 11 bases to trimming and J lost 2 bases; unmatched junction nucleotides: 5. Germline V gene sequence: CDR1 MNHEY, CDR2 SVGAGI. CDR3 sequence (DNA): TGTGCCGCGACTAGCGACACCTACAATGAGCAGTTCTTC. Translating gives CAATSDTYNEQFF.

This sequence joins TRBV6-2 or TRBV6-3 and TRBJ1-5, with no clear D. V dropped 5 bases and J dropped 7 bases, with 9 bases sitting between them. The germline gives CDR1 MNHEY, CDR2 SVGEGT. There are 12 residues in the CDR3. The CDR3 coding sequence is TGTGCCAGCAGTGAATCCTTACAGCCCCAGCATTTT. It is translated as CASSESLQPQHF.

The chain links TRBV5-1 to TRBJ2-3, with TRBD1 identical over 8 bases. Germline values: CDR1 SGHRS, CDR2 YFSETQ. The CDR3 spans 14 residues. The V gene end was trimmed by 3 bases and the J gene end by 3 bases; junction bases not matched to a gene: 3. CDR3 DNA: TGCGCCAGCAGCTGGGGACAGGTAACAGATACGCAGTATTTT. Its protein is CASSWGQVTDTQYF. Full variable domain (missing parts from reference TRBV5-1 and TRBJ2-3): KAGVTQTPRYLIKTRGQQVTLSCSPISGHRSVSWYQQTPGQGLQFLFEYFSETQRNKGNFPGRFSGRQFSNSRSEMNVSTLELGDSALYLCASSWGQVTDTQYFGPGTRLTVL.

In this sample, this clonotype turned up a few times. This chain joins TRBV7-9 and TRBJ2-6; D uncertain. Trimming took off 2 bases at V and 0 bases at J, with 8 bases between the two ends. This CDR3 region has 16 residues. CDR1 and CDR2 (germline): SEHNR, FQNEAQ (reference sequence). CDR3 coding DNA: TGTGCCAGCAGCTTACTCAGATACTCTGGGGCCAACGTCCTGACTTTC. The encoded protein is CASSLLRYSGANVLTF.